What follows are 3 T cell receptor beta chains derived from one specimen sequenced in a study of cytomegalovirus exposure and HLA in healthy donors. The table came from immunoSEQ multiplex PCR; TCRdb's copy has only in-frame clones and leaves some out. The sample yields some 130,000 clones, 85% to 95% seen once. The sequenced sample was PBMCs. The receptors shown here come from a man younger than 35 in good health and CMV-seropositive.

A single count supports this clone. The chain joins TRBV5-4 to TRBJ2-7; the match to TRBD2 covers 7 bases. Germline assignment: CDR1 SGHNT and CDR2 YYREEE (reference sequence). Trimming at V came to 2 bases and at J to 4 bases, leaving 3 bases not matched to a gene. CDR3 size: 13 residues. In nucleotides, the CDR3 is TGTGCCAGCAGCTTAGCGGGATGGTACGAGCAGTACTTC. Translated: CASSLAGWYEQYF.

This clone was observed a handful of times. The chain joins TRBV2 to TRBJ2-7, with D uncertain. Trimming left V 4 bases short and J 3 bases short, with 7 bases between. This CDR3 has 12 residues. The germline V gene has CDR1 SNHLY and CDR2 FYNNEI. CDR3 residues: CASSVSDYEQYF. CDR3 coding DNA: TGTGCCAGCAGTGTCAGCGACTACGAGCAGTACTTC.

J is TRBJ2-2 and V is TRBV7-9, with D possibly being TRBD2 (5 bases). CDR3 length equals 14 residues. CDR1 SEHNR and CDR2 FQNEAQ come from the germline V gene (reference sequence). Trimming left V 2 bases short and J 6 bases short, with 10 bases between. In DNA form, the CDR3 reads TGTGCCAGCAGCTTATATGAGGGTGCCGGGGAGCTGTTTTTT. Protein: CASSLYEGAGELFF. The full variable domain, rest sourced from reference TRBV7-9 and TRBJ2-2, is DTGVSQNPRHKITKRGQNVTFRCDPISEHNRLYWYRQTLGQGPEFLTYFQNEAQLEKSRLLSDRFSAERPKGSFSTLEIQRTEQGDSAMYLCASSLYEGAGELFFGEGSRLTVL.